This is a list of T cell receptor beta chains from one sample in a study of blood T cell repertoires in COVID-19. Data came from immunoSEQ multiplex PCR; TCRdb stores just in-frame clones and leaves some out. The sample lists approximately 97,000 clones, 70% to 90% occurring once. Sequences were obtained from peripheral blood. These receptor sequences come from a human donor in a cohort sampled during active COVID-19. The CDR3 runs from the conserved cysteine through the conserved F or W. The order of the fields is V gene, J gene, D gene, CDR3 protein. D genes are given only for firm matches.

v_call: TRBV7-3; j_call: TRBJ1-1; d_call: .; cdr3_aa: CASSSQLVTEAFF
v_call: TRBV9; j_call: TRBJ2-2; d_call: TRBD2; cdr3_aa: CASSDGTSATGELFF
v_call: TRBV20-1; j_call: TRBJ2-1; d_call: .; cdr3_aa: CSASDRVRYEQFF
v_call: TRBV4-3; j_call: TRBJ2-1; d_call: .; cdr3_aa: CASSQDLTGKLNEQFF
v_call: TRBV5-1; j_call: TRBJ2-1; d_call: TRBD2; cdr3_aa: CASWAGAGNEQFF
v_call: TRBV9; j_call: TRBJ1-1; d_call: TRBD1; cdr3_aa: CASSPTGGTEAFF
v_call: TRBV27; j_call: TRBJ2-7; d_call: TRBD2; cdr3_aa: CANLKRTSGSYEQYF
v_call: TRBV2; j_call: TRBJ1-6; d_call: .; cdr3_aa: CATMTGVSNSPLHF
v_call: TRBV25-1; j_call: TRBJ2-6; d_call: .; cdr3_aa: CASRKTEGVGGANVLTF
v_call: TRBV6-5; j_call: TRBJ2-7; d_call: .; cdr3_aa: CASRPGQRLSYEQYF
v_call: TRBV21-1; j_call: TRBJ1-2; d_call: .; cdr3_aa: CASSKVGGRVDYGYTF
v_call: TRBV19; j_call: TRBJ1-2; d_call: TRBD1; cdr3_aa: CASIQGDRTLNTYGYTF
v_call: TRBV6-2/TRBV6-3; j_call: TRBJ2-1; d_call: TRBD2; cdr3_aa: CASSLSSGSPDEQFF
v_call: TRBV9; j_call: TRBJ2-7; d_call: TRBD2; cdr3_aa: CASSPQAAGGPYEQYF
v_call: TRBV6-2/TRBV6-3; j_call: TRBJ1-5; d_call: .; cdr3_aa: CASSYSNSGQPQHF
v_call: TRBV12-3/TRBV12-4; j_call: TRBJ2-7; d_call: TRBD1; cdr3_aa: CASKGQNTYEQYF
v_call: TRBV19; j_call: TRBJ2-1; d_call: TRBD2; cdr3_aa: CASSSQGSGAWGEQFF
v_call: TRBV4-2; j_call: TRBJ2-7; d_call: .; cdr3_aa: CASSQDPPDSERIYEQYF
v_call: TRBV5-1; j_call: TRBJ1-1; d_call: .; cdr3_aa: CASSLDRVNTEAFF
v_call: TRBV13; j_call: TRBJ2-5; d_call: .; cdr3_aa: CASRPSKTSQETQYF
v_call: TRBV6-5; j_call: TRBJ2-5; d_call: TRBD1; cdr3_aa: CASIQGARETQYF
v_call: TRBV6-2/TRBV6-3; j_call: TRBJ1-2; d_call: .; cdr3_aa: CASSYPPGGTGRPSNYGYTF
v_call: TRBV7-2; j_call: TRBJ1-1; d_call: .; cdr3_aa: CASTLRFTEAFF
v_call: TRBV9; j_call: TRBJ1-2; d_call: TRBD1; cdr3_aa: CASSASSDREVGYTF
v_call: TRBV24-1; j_call: TRBJ1-2; d_call: TRBD1; cdr3_aa: CATSDTGVDYGYTF
v_call: TRBV5-1; j_call: TRBJ1-2; d_call: .; cdr3_aa: CASSLAAGAVYGYTF
v_call: TRBV6-5; j_call: TRBJ2-3; d_call: TRBD2; cdr3_aa: CASSYSLGLGTDTQYF
v_call: TRBV25-1; j_call: TRBJ1-3; d_call: .; cdr3_aa: CASSDVGGSGNTIYF
v_call: TRBV7-9; j_call: TRBJ1-2; d_call: .; cdr3_aa: CASSMAGGYGYTF
v_call: TRBV19; j_call: TRBJ1-6; d_call: .; cdr3_aa: CASSIGDTSSYNSPLHF
v_call: TRBV19; j_call: TRBJ2-7; d_call: TRBD2; cdr3_aa: CASSIRLAGDYEQYF
v_call: TRBV24-1; j_call: TRBJ2-1; d_call: TRBD1; cdr3_aa: CATSDGRTGVGNEQFF
v_call: TRBV7-2; j_call: TRBJ1-2; d_call: .; cdr3_aa: CASSSSTGEGYTF
v_call: TRBV6-5; j_call: TRBJ1-1; d_call: TRBD1; cdr3_aa: CASSSVTGGWVTEAFF
v_call: TRBV18; j_call: TRBJ1-2; d_call: .; cdr3_aa: CASSLTDSNYGYTF
v_call: TRBV4-2; j_call: TRBJ2-5; d_call: TRBD2; cdr3_aa: CASSQDTFGGDLAFQETQYF
v_call: TRBV9; j_call: TRBJ1-1; d_call: .; cdr3_aa: CASSVGDRMNTEAFF
v_call: TRBV18; j_call: TRBJ1-1; d_call: .; cdr3_aa: CASSLGGGNTEAFF
v_call: TRBV20-1; j_call: TRBJ2-7; d_call: TRBD1; cdr3_aa: CSASSELTGGPYEQYF
v_call: TRBV6-1; j_call: TRBJ2-7; d_call: .; cdr3_aa: CASSASDRPNSYEQYF
v_call: TRBV5-4; j_call: TRBJ2-5; d_call: TRBD1; cdr3_aa: CASSLDRGRTGNQYF
v_call: TRBV4-3; j_call: TRBJ2-1; d_call: TRBD2; cdr3_aa: CASSQDSGGWNEQFF